This T cell receptor (beta chain) was sequenced in a study of T cells after yellow fever vaccination. Whole-study findings and limits: Overall, a small share of clonotypes was seen in both CD4 and CD8 compartments.

This CDR3 comprises 16 residues. Germline V gene lookup returns CDR1 LGHDT and CDR2 YNNKEL (reference sequence). The germline V and J ends were trimmed by 0 bases and 2 bases, with 14 bases remaining between them. As concerns this clonotype: Antigen specificity is unknown.

Researchers made TCR cDNA using 5'RACE template switching, and this step added a universal primer site and UMIs. TCRdb re-called the 5' RACE reads through MiXCR, storing one row per CDR3 protein. Here the sample spans 450,000 to 550,000 distinct CDR3 sequences, 20% to 25% being singletons. Specimen: PBMCs, collected 21 days after the first yellow fever vaccination. This receptor was identified in a man aged 18 to 29 who received the YFV17D yellow fever vaccine. The chain employs TRBV3-1 and TRBJ2-7; the D gene is possibly TRBD1 (6 bases). CDR3 loop: CASSQDSGTFPYEQYF. Written as DNA, the CDR3 is TGTGCCAGCAGCCAAGATTCGGGGACATTTCCCTACGAGCAGTACTTC.